This T cell receptor (beta chain) was captured by sequencing in a study of CD8 T cells in ankylosing spondylitis. Using its own MiXCR run on the 5' RACE reads, TCRdb lists one record per CDR3 protein. The repertoire holds roughly 130,000 distinct CDR3 sequences, with around 13% as singletons. CDR1 is DFQATT, CDR2 SNEGSKA, per germline (reference sequence). J was trimmed by 1 base and V by 0 bases; bases with no gene match: 4. The CDR3 is 15 residues long. This clonotype has only a few counts. This chain connects TRBV20-1 to TRBJ2-7; 9 bases fit TRBD2. This receptor was obtained from a female donor with ankylosing spondylitis or in good health (not recorded which). Specimen: blood, either unsorted or a sorted T cell fraction (not recorded which). The CDR3 region is CSARDRAGGSYEQYF. DNA for the CDR3: TGCAGTGCTAGAGATCGAGCGGGGGGTTCCTACGAGCAGTACTTC.